This TCR beta chain was captured in a study of circulating tumor DNA in untreated peripheral T-cell lymphoma. Study-wide results and limits: Tumor-specific clonotypes: identified in more than 65% of patients, about 84% of baseline tissues.

The tumor tissue sample was taken at baseline before any treatment. Sequencing used immunoSEQ multiplex PCR; TCRdb keeps in-frame clones, though not all of them. The sample contains 5,000 to 7,500 clones, approximately 80% of which appear only once. Remarks on this clone: As yet, its antigen is unknown.

This clonotype originated in a human donor with peripheral T-cell lymphoma. Sequenced: tumor tissue.

This chain's CDR3 is CASSPGQDEAFF. CDR3 coding DNA: TGCGCCAGCAGCCCTGGACAAGATGAAGCTTTCTTT. This chain joins TRBV10-2 and TRBJ1-1, with a tentative D call TRBD1 (5 bases). Per germline, CDR1 WSHSY and CDR2 SAAADI. Trimming removed 6 bases from V and 7 bases from J, with 12 bases in between. There are 12 residues in the CDR3.